Reported below is one TCR beta chain. No antigen is known for it. Thymus tissue was removed during corrective cardiac surgery. Healthy Finnish infants having corrective surgery for congenital heart defects served as donors. TCRdb's table, derived via immunoSEQ multiplex PCR, lists solely in-frame clones and lacks some. This sample has tens of thousands of clones; about 95% occur once, and the top ten carry under 0.04%. This sample was taken from a study of human thymus T cells. V lost 5 bases and J 7 bases, leaving 15 bases between the germline ends. Germline CDR1 SGHVS, CDR2 FNYEAQ. This CDR3 region has 13 residues. Study-level results: Reports from related research described highly overlapping thymic repertoires among unrelated individuals. Gene usage for V and J segments appeared biased in thymic and blood repertoires.

Material for sequencing was thymus tissue. The source is a girl under three years old with a congenital heart defect but otherwise immunologically healthy. This chain links TRBV7-6 with TRBJ2-7, with D perhaps TRBD1 (6 bases). The CDR3 DNA sequence: TGTGCCAGCAGCGCTTCACAGGGTAGGGAGCAGTACTTC. Translating gives CASSASQGREQYF.